This TCR beta chain was sequenced during a study of metastatic and nonmetastatic thyroid tumors (dated by TCRdb to the early 2020s). Regarding the complete study: For patients with malignant and with benign thyroid disease, the researchers compared repertoires between peripheral blood samples and tumor or nodule tissue samples.

The protocol used for the library was PCR. The sequencing machine was an Illumina HiSeq 4000. High-throughput sequencing was used to profile the TCR beta-chain CDR3 region of every patient. Processing in the source paper ran as follows. Drawing on CDR3 differences between clinicopathological groups, the researchers built a classifier meant to tell apart patients with distant-metastatic papillary thyroid cancer. To measure repertoire diversity the researchers used the Shannon index, while the Morisita-Horn index served to gauge how similar the tumor and blood repertoires were. In-frame beta chains were kept once TCRdb had trimmed the public reads at Q25 with fastp and called clones with MiXCR. The V and J calls shown here were made by TCRdb, not taken from the authors' results. This sample gives tens of thousands of clones in total; 20% to 25% of them show up just once. Roughly 13% of the sample comes from the top ten.

Results and caveats for the whole study, not just this receptor: In both blood and tumor samples, malignant tumors were reported to have significantly higher TCR beta diversity than benign nodules.

No patient had received any treatment before thyroid surgery. Using T-cell receptor beta sequencing, the study looked back at clinical samples from patients collected from the early 2010s to the late 2010s. Comment on this clone: The antigen it binds to is not known. There are no base qualities to consult, and no much larger clone falls within one base.

The sample consisted of blood. The source of this sequence is a male donor with papillary thyroid cancer or a benign thyroid nodule (not recorded which). Some clones in this sample may be carry-over from other donors' samples.

At the DNA level, the sequence is TGTGCCAGCAGCCACACGTCGGCCGGGATCTACGAGCAGTACTTC. It is translated as CASSHTSAGIYEQYF. The sequence is built from TRBV27 and TRBJ2-7; TRBD2 is a possible D gene, resting on 5 matching bases. Trimming at the junction amounts to 6 bases on V and 3 bases on J, and the germline ends lie 18 bases apart. CDR1 is given as MNHEY and CDR2 as SMNVEV, both from the germline V gene (reference sequence). The CDR3 has 15 amino acids, counting the end cysteine and phenylalanine. The only DNA kept is the CDR3, 45 bases in frame from the first base.